The next 22 T cell receptor beta chains were all read from a single sample in a study of blood T cells in healthy people across ages. A J-beta primer mix and a sample-barcoded 5' primer were used in a second PCR of roughly 6 to 11 cycles. From the 5' RACE reads, TCRdb called clonotypes with MiXCR, one entry per CDR3 protein. This repertoire shows around 670,000 distinct CDR3 sequences, approximately 30% found once; its top ten account for 15% to 17%. What was sequenced was blood. The receptors come from an elderly woman in good health.

Remarks on this clonotype: This sequence may be a read error, since a much larger clone differs from it by one base. The V call is TRBV6-6, the J call TRBJ2-5, with 8 nucleotides matching TRBD2. Germline V gene lookup returns CDR1 MNHNY and CDR2 SVGAGI (reference sequence). The ends lost 5 bases at V and 4 bases at J; junction bases unmatched: 9. The CDR3 consists of 15 residues. The DNA of the CDR3 is TGTGCCAGCAGTCCCCCGGGCGGGGGGACAGAGACCCAGTACTTC. This codes for CASSPPGGGTETQYF.

This rearrangement joins TRBV6-1 to TRBJ2-1; the match to TRBD2 covers 13 bases. V gave up 6 bases and J gave up 2 bases; unmatched junction bases: 7. From germline, CDR1 is MNHNS and CDR2 SASEGT. The CDR3 covers 17 residues. The CDR3 sequence is CASRRLAGGGTYNEQFF. The CDR3 DNA sequence: TGTGCCAGCAGGCGACTAGCGGGGGGAGGGACCTACAATGAGCAGTTCTTC.

In this sample, this clonotype turned up many times. The chain links TRBV5-5 to TRBJ2-5, with 10 bases lining up with TRBD1. V gave up 4 bases and J gave up 1 base; unmatched junction bases: 7. Germline lookup yields CDR1 SGHKS and CDR2 YYEKEE (reference sequence). CDR3 size: 16 residues. Here the CDR3 reads CASSPGDRGIQETQYF. For the CDR3, the DNA is TGTGCCAGCAGCCCCGGGGACAGGGGAATCCAAGAGACCCAGTACTTC. The entire variable domain, with the rest obtained from reference TRBV5-5 and TRBJ2-5, is as follows: DAGVTQSPTHLIKTRGQQVTLRCSPISGHKSVSWYQQVLGQGPQFIFQYYEKEERGRGNFPDRFSARQFPNYSSELNVNALLLGDSALYLCASSPGDRGIQETQYFGPGTRLLVL.

This clonotype was counted ten times or more. The chain is built from TRBV20-1 and TRBJ2-7, with a tentative D call TRBD1 (5 bases). Trimming left V 1 base short and J 3 bases short, with 7 bases between. This CDR3 spans 12 amino acids. From germline, CDR1 is DFQATT and CDR2 SNEGSKA (reference sequence). CDR3 region: CSARVQGYEQYF. Here the CDR3 DNA reads TGCAGTGCTAGAGTGCAGGGCTACGAGCAGTACTTC.

The V call is TRBV20-1, the J call TRBJ2-5, with 8 bases identical to TRBD2. The CDR3 covers 14 residues. In germline, CDR1 is DFQATT, CDR2 SNEGSKA (reference sequence). J lost 3 bases, V lost 5 bases, and 8 bases had no gene match. Written as DNA, the CDR3 is TGCAGTGCTGACCCGGGGGGGTTGAAAGAGACCCAGTACTTC. This sequence encodes CSADPGGLKETQYF.

The rearrangement links TRBV3-1 to TRBJ1-6, with D possibly matching TRBD1 (5 bases). The CDR3 covers 15 residues. The germline gives CDR1 LGHDT, CDR2 YNNKEL (reference sequence). The V end was cut by 0 bases, the J end by 9 bases, with 12 bases between. CDR3 protein: CASSQDLGGSSPLHF. CDR3 sequence (DNA): TGTGCCAGCAGCCAAGACCTGGGGGGAAGTTCACCCCTCCACTTT.

The chain has TRBV7-2 and TRBJ1-1; D is possibly TRBD1 (6 bases). The CDR3 is 13 residues long. The V gene's germline CDR1 is SGHTA and CDR2 FQGNSA. Trimming took off 4 bases at V and 4 bases at J, with 10 bases between the two ends. The CDR3 DNA is TGTGCCAGCAGCTCACAGGGAAGCACTGAAGCTTTCTTT. Translating gives CASSSQGSTEAFF.

As regards this clonotype: A read error may produce the germline difference seen at one junction end. The V gene is TRBV12-3 or TRBV12-4, the J gene TRBJ2-3; TRBD2 aligns across 15 bases. The CDR3 covers 17 residues. The DNA for the CDR3 is TGTGCCAGCAGCCGGACTAGCGGGGGGGCCGTCCCAGATGCGCAATATTTT. Its protein is CASSRTSGGAVPDAQYF.

The J gene is TRBJ2-1, the V gene TRBV27; TRBD2 agrees at 10 bases. The J segment lost 7 bases and the V segment lost 2 bases, leaving 11 bases of the junction unmatched. Germline V gene lookup returns CDR1 MNHEY and CDR2 SMNVEV (reference sequence). CDR3 size: 17 residues. This CDR3 is CASSLTSGTSAGNEQFF. The CDR3 DNA sequence: TGTGCCAGCAGTTTAACTTCCGGGACTAGCGCGGGGAATGAGCAGTTCTTC.

This clonotype was detected ten times or more. This chain joins TRBV20-1 and TRBJ1-2, with D uncertain. Germline V gives CDR1 DFQATT, CDR2 SNEGSKA (reference sequence). The CDR3 extends over 13 amino acids. Between the trimmed V and J ends, which lost 3 bases and 7 bases, there was a span of 15 bases. The CDR3 DNA sequence: TGCAGTGCTAGCCCGGACCGTAGGCTTGGCTACACCTTC. Protein sequence: CSASPDRRLGYTF.

This clonotype has a handful of counts. The gene calls are TRBV5-6 and TRBJ1-2; unclear D gene. Per germline, CDR1 SGHDT and CDR2 YYEEEE. Trimming cost V 2 bases and J 3 bases, with 17 bases left between them. This CDR3 spans 16 amino acids. The CDR3 region has the DNA TGTGCCAGCAGCTTTCTTTCGGGAAGAGTCGACTATGGCTACACCTTC. Translation: CASSFLSGRVDYGYTF.

The chain's CDR3 is CASSSPGQGSPLHF. Written as DNA, the CDR3 is TGCGCCAGCAGCTCGCCGGGTCAGGGTTCACCCCTCCACTTT. The V call is TRBV5-1, the J call TRBJ1-6; D possibly corresponds to TRBD1 (5 bases). Trimming took 3 bases from V and 9 from J, leaving 13 bases between them. Germline values: CDR1 SGHRS, CDR2 YFSETQ. There are 14 residues in the CDR3. The whole variable domain, remainder taken from reference TRBV5-1 and TRBJ1-6, is KAGVTQTPRYLIKTRGQQVTLSCSPISGHRSVSWYQQTPGQGLQFLFEYFSETQRNKGNFPGRFSGRQFSNSRSEMNVSTLELGDSALYLCASSSPGQGSPLHFGNGTRLTVT.

The rearrangement links TRBV29-1 to TRBJ1-5; D remains unclear. The germline V gene has CDR1 SQVTM and CDR2 ANQGSEA. Trimming removed 7 bases from V and 9 bases from J, with 7 bases in between. The CDR3 is 9 amino acids. CDR3 sequence reads: CSAKGPQHF. The CDR3 DNA follows: TGCAGCGCCAAAGGGCCCCAGCATTTT.

A note on this clonotype: A much larger clone sits a single nucleotide away, making a read error possible. V usage is TRBV2 and J usage is TRBJ2-7; TRBD2 aligns across 12 bases. There are 16 residues in the CDR3. The germline V gene encodes CDR1 SNHLY and CDR2 FYNNEI. The V and J ends lost 8 bases and 7 bases, in that order; junction bases with no gene match: 15. The CDR3 reads CASLSSGGAIGTEQYF. As DNA, the CDR3 is TGTGCCAGCCTTTCTAGCGGGGGGGCCATAGGTACTGAGCAGTACTTC.

This clonotype was seen ten or more times. A read error may explain this, as a much larger clone is one base away. The chain carries TRBV12-3 or TRBV12-4 and TRBJ2-7; 11 nucleotides line up with TRBD1. The CDR3 is made up of 14 amino acids. J was trimmed by 4 bases and V by 6 bases; bases with no gene match: 5. This CDR3 reads CASRPGQGGYEQYF. The CDR3 coding sequence is TGTGCCAGCAGGCCGGGACAGGGGGGGTACGAGCAGTACTTC.

A word on this clonotype: It may be a read error: a sequence one base away is much more abundant. The chain combines TRBV20-1 with TRBJ2-5, with D perhaps matching TRBD1 (5 bases). The J call is uncertain, as TRBJ2-1 better fits the DNA end. The CDR3 totals 12 residues. Germline CDR1 DFQATT, CDR2 SNEGSKA (reference sequence). This chain's CDR3 is CSAWTPQETQFF. CDR3 nucleotide sequence: TGCAGTGCATGGACACCTCAAGAGACCCAGTTCTTC.

The chain combines TRBV4-2 with TRBJ1-2; unclear D gene. This CDR3 spans 15 amino acids. Germline V lookup: CDR1 LGHNA, CDR2 YNFKEQ. V was cut by 3 bases and J by 2 bases, with 13 bases left in between. In DNA form, the CDR3 reads TGTGCCAGCAGCCAGAACAAGGGAACGAACTATGGCTACACCTTC. Amino acids: CASSQNKGTNYGYTF.

This clonotype was picked up many times. The chain has TRBV2 and TRBJ2-5, with D tentatively TRBD1 or TRBD2 (5 bases each). Trimming shortened V by 4 bases and J by 4 bases, and 10 bases separated the two germline ends. Germline CDR1 and CDR2: SNHLY and FYNNEI. The length of the CDR3 is 13 residues. The CDR3 DNA follows: TGTGCCAGCAGTGGAGGGGTAGGAGAGACCCAGTACTTC. Translating gives CASSGGVGETQYF.

This clonotype was found many times. The chain couples TRBV18 to TRBJ1-2, with D possibly TRBD1 on 6 matching bases. This CDR3 has 15 residues. The V gene lost 2 bases and the J gene lost 4 bases, with 14 bases spanning the gap. Germline V CDR1 and CDR2: KGHSH, LQKENI. CDR3 DNA: TGTGCCAGCTCACCAAAGGGGGGTGAGGGCTATGGCTACACCTTC. This codes for CASSPKGGEGYGYTF.

This clonotype was picked up many times. V usage is TRBV11-2 and J usage is TRBJ2-1; D unresolved. Germline assignment: CDR1 SGHAT and CDR2 FQNNGV. The CDR3 covers 17 residues. Between the trimmed V and J ends, which lost 3 bases and 0 bases, there was a span of 15 bases. The CDR3 DNA reads as TGTGCCAGCAGCTTTTCCGAGCGCCTGAGCTCCTACAATGAGCAGTTCTTC. Amino acid sequence: CASSFSERLSSYNEQFF.

CDR3: CSVLGRANTEAFF. CDR3 sequence (DNA): TGCAGCGTCCTGGGACGGGCGAACACTGAAGCTTTCTTT. The chain is built from TRBV29-1 and TRBJ1-1, with D tentatively TRBD1 (5 bases). The length of the CDR3 is 13 residues. The germline V gene encodes CDR1 SQVTM and CDR2 ANQGSEA. V gave up 6 bases and J gave up 1 base, with 12 bases separating them.

As for this clonotype: One base away lies a much larger clone, so this may be a sequencing read error. This chain connects TRBV7-2 to TRBJ2-3; 7 bases map to TRBD2. From germline, CDR1 is SGHTA and CDR2 FQGNSA. This CDR3 is built from 16 residues. The CDR3 loop is CASSLVGGGFTHTQYF. As DNA, the CDR3 is TGTGCCAGCAGCTTAGTAGGCGGGGGTTTCACACATACGCAGTATTTT. Variable domain in full (rest from reference TRBV7-2 and TRBJ2-3): GAGVSQSPSNKVTEKGKDVELRCDPISGHTALYWYRQSLGQGLEFLIYFQGNSAPDKSGLPSDRFSAERTGGSVSTLTIQRTQQEDSAVYLCASSLVGGGFTHTQYFGPGTRLTVL.